This T cell receptor beta chain is drawn from a study of type 1 regulatory T cells. Study overall: T-allo10 is a Tr1-enriched, alloantigen-specific CD4 T cell product made in vitro.

Germline lookup yields CDR1 SGHRS and CDR2 YFSETQ. This CDR3 comprises 13 residues. Losses at the gene ends were 4 bases for V and 7 bases for J; bases not matched to a gene: 3. TCRdb processed the reads anew with MiXCR; each CDR3 protein has one entry. The sample lists some 90,000 distinct CDR3 sequences, 30% to 35% occurring once. The chain joins TRBV5-1 to TRBJ1-5; 9 bases line up with TRBD1. Sequencing was done on a sample of CD4+ T cells, either the whole sample or a sorted fraction (not recorded which). This clonotype was sampled from a human donor in good health. The CDR3 is CASSTTGGQPQHF. In DNA, the CDR3 is TGCGCCAGCAGCACTACAGGGGGCCAGCCCCAGCATTTT.